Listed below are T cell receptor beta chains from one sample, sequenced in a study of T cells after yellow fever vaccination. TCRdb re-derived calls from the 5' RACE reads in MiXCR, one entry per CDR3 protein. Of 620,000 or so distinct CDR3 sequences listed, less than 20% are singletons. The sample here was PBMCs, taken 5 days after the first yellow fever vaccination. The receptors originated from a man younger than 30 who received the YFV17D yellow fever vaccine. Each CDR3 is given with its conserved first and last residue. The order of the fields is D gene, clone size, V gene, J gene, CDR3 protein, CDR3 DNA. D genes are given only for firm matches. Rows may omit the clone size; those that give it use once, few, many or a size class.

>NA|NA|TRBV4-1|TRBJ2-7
CASSQAVGAQHEQYF
TGCGCCAGCAGCCAAGCGGTGGGGGCGCAACACGAGCAGTACTTC
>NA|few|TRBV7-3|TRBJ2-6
CASSLTATTYSSGANVLTF
TGTGCCAGCAGCTTAACCGCGACGACGTACAGCTCTGGGGCCAACGTCCTGACTTTC
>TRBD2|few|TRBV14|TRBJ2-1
CASSHRSGGAGGNEQFF
TGTGCCAGCAGCCACCGTAGCGGGGGGGCCGGAGGGAATGAGCAGTTCTTC
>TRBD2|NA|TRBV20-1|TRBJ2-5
CSARDESGAAETQYF
TGCAGTGCTAGAGACGAGAGCGGGGCTGCTGAGACCCAGTACTTC
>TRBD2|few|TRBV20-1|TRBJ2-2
CSAREGGITGELFF
TGCAGTGCTAGAGAGGGGGGGATCACCGGGGAGCTGTTTTTT
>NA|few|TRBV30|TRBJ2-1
CACLAAYNEQFF
TGTGCCTGTCTGGCGGCCTACAATGAGCAGTTCTTC
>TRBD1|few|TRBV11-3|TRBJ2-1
CASSLGTGSSYYNEQFF
TGTGCCAGCAGCTTAGGGACAGGGTCTTCTTATTACAATGAGCAGTTCTTC
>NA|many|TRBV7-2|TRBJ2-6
CASSLQGPSGANVLTF
TGTGCCAGCAGCTTACAGGGGCCCTCTGGGGCCAACGTCCTGACTTTC
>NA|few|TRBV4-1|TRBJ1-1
CASSHSQQGNTEAFF
TGCGCCAGCAGCCACTCACAGCAGGGAAACACTGAAGCTTTCTTT
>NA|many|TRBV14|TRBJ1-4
CASSQAYGRSRATNEKLFF
TGTGCCAGCAGCCAGGCCTACGGGCGGTCCAGGGCAACTAATGAAAAACTGTTTTTT
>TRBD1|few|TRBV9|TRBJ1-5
CASSVGTGLNQPQHF
TGTGCCAGCAGCGTAGGGACAGGACTCAATCAGCCCCAGCATTTT
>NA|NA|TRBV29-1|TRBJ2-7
CSVGKSSGAYEQYF
TGCAGCGTCGGGAAAAGTTCAGGGGCCTACGAGCAGTACTTC
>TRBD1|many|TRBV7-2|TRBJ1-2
CASSYTDRGLSYTF
TGTGCCAGCAGCTATACGGACAGGGGACTATCCTACACCTTC
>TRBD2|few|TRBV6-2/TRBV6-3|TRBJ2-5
CASSQWLAGGETQYF
TGTGCCAGCAGCCAATGGCTAGCGGGGGGGGAGACCCAGTACTTC
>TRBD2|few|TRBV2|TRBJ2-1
CASSRLAGVSDEQFF
TGTGCCAGCAGTAGACTAGCGGGGGTTTCCGATGAGCAGTTCTTC
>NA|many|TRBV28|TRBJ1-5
CASSSPTATQHF
TGTGCCAGCAGTTCCCCGACAGCAACCCAGCATTTT
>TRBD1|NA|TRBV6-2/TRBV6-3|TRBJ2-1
CASSYRTGAVSYNEQFF
TGTGCCAGCAGTTACCGGACAGGGGCTGTCTCCTACAATGAGCAGTTCTTC
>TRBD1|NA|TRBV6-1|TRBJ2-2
CASSEAWARQGAAGELFF
TGTGCCAGCAGTGAAGCCTGGGCGAGACAGGGGGCCGCCGGGGAGCTGTTTTTT
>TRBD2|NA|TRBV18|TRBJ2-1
CASSPLASGGNEQFF
TGTGCCAGCTCACCTCTGGCTAGCGGGGGCAATGAGCAGTTCTTC
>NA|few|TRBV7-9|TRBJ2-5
CASSPVGANFQETQYF
TGTGCCAGCAGCCCCGTGGGCGCGAACTTCCAAGAGACCCAGTACTTC
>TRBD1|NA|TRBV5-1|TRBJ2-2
CASSQFPGQGNTGELFF
TGCGCCAGCAGCCAATTTCCCGGACAGGGCAACACCGGGGAGCTGTTTTTT
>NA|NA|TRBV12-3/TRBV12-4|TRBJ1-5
CASSLQGSQPQHF
TGTGCCAGCAGTTTGCAGGGCAGCCAGCCCCAGCATTTT
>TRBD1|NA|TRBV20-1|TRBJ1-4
CSARGFNRGGFNEKLFF
TGCAGTGCTAGAGGCTTCAATCGAGGGGGCTTTAATGAAAAACTGTTTTTT
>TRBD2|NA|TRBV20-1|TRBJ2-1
CSAPSLAGGQNEQFF
TGCAGTGCTCCCTCACTAGCGGGGGGGCAAAATGAGCAGTTCTTC